Listed below are T cell receptor beta chains from one sample, sequenced in a study of T cell responses to AZD1222 COVID-19 vaccine. Assay: immunoSEQ multiplex PCR; the TCRdb copy retains only in-frame clones and omits some. The sample holds some 92,000 clones, roughly 90% seen once. The specimen was peripheral blood, collected on day 0 of AZD1222 vaccination. Receptor source: an adult in good health. CDR3s include the opening cysteine and the closing phenylalanine or tryptophan. Fields, in order: clone size, V gene, J gene, D gene, CDR3 protein, CDR3 DNA. D genes are given only for firm matches. Clone size is given for some rows only: seen once, a few or many times, or a class if the clone is expanded.

few,TRBV6-2/TRBV6-3,TRBJ2-7,.,CASSYPLADSYEQYF,TGTGCCAGCAGTTATCCCCTAGCCGATTCCTACGAGCAGTACTTC
.,TRBV11-3,TRBJ1-1,.,CASSLQGNTEAFF,TGTGCCAGCAGCTTACAGGGGAACACTGAAGCTTTCTTT
.,TRBV5-1,TRBJ1-3,.,CASSSGNTIYF,TGCGCCAGCAGCTCTGGAAACACCATATATTTT
.,TRBV2,TRBJ2-5,.,CASSELELETQYF,TGTGCCAGCAGTGAACTAGAGCTAGAGACCCAGTACTTC
.,TRBV12-3/TRBV12-4,TRBJ2-7,.,CASSKSSYEQYF,TGTGCCAGCAGTAAGAGCTCCTACGAGCAGTACTTC
.,TRBV5-1,TRBJ1-2,.,CASSLAGRYGYTF,TGCGCCAGCAGCTTGGCAGGGCGCTATGGCTACACCTTC
.,TRBV7-2,TRBJ2-3,.,CASSLWRGRTDTQYF,TGTGCCAGCAGCTTATGGAGAGGGAGAACAGATACGCAGTATTTT
.,TRBV7-8,TRBJ2-7,.,CASSSDSGTAYEQYF,TGTGCCAGCAGCTCGGATTCCGGGACGGCGTACGAGCAGTACTTC
.,TRBV28,TRBJ1-1,TRBD1,CASTSQGAVTEAFF,TGTGCCAGCACCTCACAGGGGGCGGTCACTGAAGCTTTCTTT
once,TRBV29-1,TRBJ1-2,TRBD1,CSVDLPGQGVNYGYTF,TGCAGCGTTGACCTCCCAGGACAGGGAGTTAACTATGGCTACACCTTC
.,TRBV5-1,TRBJ2-7,.,CASSLVWGESYEQYF,TGCGCCAGCAGCTTGGTCTGGGGAGAGTCCTACGAGCAGTACTTC